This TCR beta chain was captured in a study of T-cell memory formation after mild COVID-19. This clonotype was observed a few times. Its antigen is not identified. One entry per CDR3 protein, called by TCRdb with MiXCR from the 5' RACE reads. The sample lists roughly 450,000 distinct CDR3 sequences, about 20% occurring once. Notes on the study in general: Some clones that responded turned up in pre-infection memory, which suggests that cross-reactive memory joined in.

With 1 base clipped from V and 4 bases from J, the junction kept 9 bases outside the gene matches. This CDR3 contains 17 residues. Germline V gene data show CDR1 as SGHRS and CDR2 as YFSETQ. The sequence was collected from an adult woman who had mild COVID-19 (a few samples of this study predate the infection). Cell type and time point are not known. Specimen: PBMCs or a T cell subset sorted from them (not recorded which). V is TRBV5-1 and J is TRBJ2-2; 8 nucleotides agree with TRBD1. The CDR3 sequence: CASSLTDRGRGTGELFF. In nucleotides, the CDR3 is TGCGCCAGCAGCTTGACCGACAGGGGACGAGGCACCGGGGAGCTGTTTTTT.